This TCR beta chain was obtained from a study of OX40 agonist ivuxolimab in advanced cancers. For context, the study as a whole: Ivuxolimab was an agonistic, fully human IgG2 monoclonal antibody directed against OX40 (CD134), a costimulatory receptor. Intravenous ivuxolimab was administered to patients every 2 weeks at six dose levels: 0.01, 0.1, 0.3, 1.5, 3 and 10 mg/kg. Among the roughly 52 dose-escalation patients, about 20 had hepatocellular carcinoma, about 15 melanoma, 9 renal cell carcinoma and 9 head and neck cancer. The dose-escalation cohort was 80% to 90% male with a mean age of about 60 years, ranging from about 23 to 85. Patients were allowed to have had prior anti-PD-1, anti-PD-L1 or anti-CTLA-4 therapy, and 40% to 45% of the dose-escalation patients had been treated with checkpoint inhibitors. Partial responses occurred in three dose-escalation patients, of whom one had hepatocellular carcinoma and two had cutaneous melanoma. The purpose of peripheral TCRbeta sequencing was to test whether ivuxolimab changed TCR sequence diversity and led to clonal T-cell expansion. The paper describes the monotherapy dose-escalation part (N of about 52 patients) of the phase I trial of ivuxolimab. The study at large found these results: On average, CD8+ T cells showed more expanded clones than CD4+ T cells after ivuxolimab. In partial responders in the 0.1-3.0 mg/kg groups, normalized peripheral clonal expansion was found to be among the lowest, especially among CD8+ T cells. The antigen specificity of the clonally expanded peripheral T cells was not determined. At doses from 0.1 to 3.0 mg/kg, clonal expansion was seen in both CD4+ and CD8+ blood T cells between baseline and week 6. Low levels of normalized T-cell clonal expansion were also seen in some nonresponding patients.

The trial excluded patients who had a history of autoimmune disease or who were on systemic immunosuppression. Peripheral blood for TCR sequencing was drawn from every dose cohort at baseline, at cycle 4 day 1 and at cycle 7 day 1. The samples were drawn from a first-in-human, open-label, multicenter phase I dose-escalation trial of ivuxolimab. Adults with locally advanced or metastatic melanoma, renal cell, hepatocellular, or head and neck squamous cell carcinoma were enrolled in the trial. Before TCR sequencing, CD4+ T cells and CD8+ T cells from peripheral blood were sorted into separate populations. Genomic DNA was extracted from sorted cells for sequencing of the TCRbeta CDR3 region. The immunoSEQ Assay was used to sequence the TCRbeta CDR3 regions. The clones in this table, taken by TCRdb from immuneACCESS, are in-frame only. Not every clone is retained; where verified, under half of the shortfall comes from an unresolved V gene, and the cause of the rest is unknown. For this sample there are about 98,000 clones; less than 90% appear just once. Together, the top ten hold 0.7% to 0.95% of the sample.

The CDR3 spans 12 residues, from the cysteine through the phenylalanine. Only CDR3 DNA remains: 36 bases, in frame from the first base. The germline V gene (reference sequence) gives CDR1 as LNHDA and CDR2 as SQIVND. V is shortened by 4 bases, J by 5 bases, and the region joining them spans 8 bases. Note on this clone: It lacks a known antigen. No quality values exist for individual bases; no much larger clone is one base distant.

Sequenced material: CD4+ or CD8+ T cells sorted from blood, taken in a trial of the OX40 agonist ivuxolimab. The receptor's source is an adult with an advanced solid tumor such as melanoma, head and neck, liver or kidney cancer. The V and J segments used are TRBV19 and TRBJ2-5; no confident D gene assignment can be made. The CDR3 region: CASSTGAETQYF. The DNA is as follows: TGTGCCAGTAGTACAGGAGCGGAGACCCAGTACTTC.